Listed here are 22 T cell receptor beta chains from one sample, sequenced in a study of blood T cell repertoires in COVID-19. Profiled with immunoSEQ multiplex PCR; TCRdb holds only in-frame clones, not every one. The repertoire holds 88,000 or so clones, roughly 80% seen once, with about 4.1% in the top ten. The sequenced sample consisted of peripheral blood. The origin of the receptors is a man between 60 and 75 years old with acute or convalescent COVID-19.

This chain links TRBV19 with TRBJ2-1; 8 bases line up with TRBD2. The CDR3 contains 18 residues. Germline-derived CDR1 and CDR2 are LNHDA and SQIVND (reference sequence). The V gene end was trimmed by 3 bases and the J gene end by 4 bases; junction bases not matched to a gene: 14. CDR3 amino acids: CASSILPSGLLGYNEQFF. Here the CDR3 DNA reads TGTGCCAGTAGTATTCTGCCTAGCGGGCTTCTAGGGTACAATGAGCAGTTCTTC.

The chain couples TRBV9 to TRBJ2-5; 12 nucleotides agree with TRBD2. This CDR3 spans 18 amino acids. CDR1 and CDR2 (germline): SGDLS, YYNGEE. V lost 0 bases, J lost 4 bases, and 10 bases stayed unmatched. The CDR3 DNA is TGTGCCAGCAGCGTAGCTCTACTAGCGGGAGGATTGGGAGAGACCCAGTACTTC. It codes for CASSVALLAGGLGETQYF.

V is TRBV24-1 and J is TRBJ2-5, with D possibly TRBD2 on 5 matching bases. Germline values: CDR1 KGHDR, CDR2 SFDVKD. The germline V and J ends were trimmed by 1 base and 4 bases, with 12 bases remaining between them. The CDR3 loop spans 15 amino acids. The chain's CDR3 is CATSDFSGVRETQYF. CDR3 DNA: TGTGCCACCAGTGATTTCTCCGGGGTTAGAGAGACCCAGTACTTC.

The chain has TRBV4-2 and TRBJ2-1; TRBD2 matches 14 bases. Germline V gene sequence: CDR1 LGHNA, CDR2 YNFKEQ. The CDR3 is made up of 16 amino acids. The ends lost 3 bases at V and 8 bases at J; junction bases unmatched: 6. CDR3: CASSHRLAGGRDEQFF. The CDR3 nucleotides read TGTGCCAGCAGCCACCGACTAGCGGGGGGGCGGGATGAGCAGTTCTTC.

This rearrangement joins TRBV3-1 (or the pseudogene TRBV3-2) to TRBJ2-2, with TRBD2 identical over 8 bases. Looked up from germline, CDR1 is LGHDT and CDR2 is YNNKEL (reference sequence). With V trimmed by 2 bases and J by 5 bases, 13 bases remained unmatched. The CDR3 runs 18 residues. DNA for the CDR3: TGTGCCAGCAGCCAAAGGAAACCGGGACTAGTTTGGACCGGGGAGCTGTTTTTT. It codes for CASSQRKPGLVWTGELFF.

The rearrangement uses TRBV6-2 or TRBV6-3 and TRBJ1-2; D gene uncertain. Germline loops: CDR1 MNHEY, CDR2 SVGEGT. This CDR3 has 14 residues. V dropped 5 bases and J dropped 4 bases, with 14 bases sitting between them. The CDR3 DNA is TGTGCCAGCAGTAGCGCGGATTACGGCTATGGCTACACCTTC. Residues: CASSSADYGYGYTF.

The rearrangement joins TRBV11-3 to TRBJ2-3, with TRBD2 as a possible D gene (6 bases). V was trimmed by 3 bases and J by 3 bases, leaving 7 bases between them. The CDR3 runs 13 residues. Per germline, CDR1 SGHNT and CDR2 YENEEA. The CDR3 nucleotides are TGTGCCAGCAGCTTGGCGGGAACAGATACGCAGTATTTT. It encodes CASSLAGTDTQYF.

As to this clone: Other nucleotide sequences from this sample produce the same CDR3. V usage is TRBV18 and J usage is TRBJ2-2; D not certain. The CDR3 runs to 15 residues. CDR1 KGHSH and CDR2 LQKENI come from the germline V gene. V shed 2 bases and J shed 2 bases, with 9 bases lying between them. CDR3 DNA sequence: TGTGCCAGCTCACCAACAAATTCTAACACCGGGGAGCTGTTTTTT. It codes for CASSPTNSNTGELFF.

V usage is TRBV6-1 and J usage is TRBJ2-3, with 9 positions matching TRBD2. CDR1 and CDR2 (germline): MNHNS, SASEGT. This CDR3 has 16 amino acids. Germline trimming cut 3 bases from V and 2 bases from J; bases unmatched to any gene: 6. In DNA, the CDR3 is TGTGCCAGCAGTGAGTTTAGCGGGAGATTCACAGATACGCAGTATTTT. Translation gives CASSEFSGRFTDTQYF.

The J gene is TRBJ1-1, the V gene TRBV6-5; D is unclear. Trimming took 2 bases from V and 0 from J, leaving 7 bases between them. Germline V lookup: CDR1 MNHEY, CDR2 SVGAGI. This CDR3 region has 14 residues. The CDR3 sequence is CASSYRLLNTEAFF. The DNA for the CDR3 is TGTGCCAGCAGTTACAGACTTCTGAACACTGAAGCTTTCTTT.

The CDR3, as DNA: TGTGCCAGCACCTTGGGGGCCATATCCTACGAGCAGTACTTC. This translates into CASTLGAISYEQYF. The rearrangement links TRBV11-2 to TRBJ2-7; TRBD1 is a possible D gene (6 bases). This CDR3 spans 14 amino acids. Germline CDR1 SGHAT, CDR2 FQNNGV. V dropped 7 bases and J dropped 1 base, with 14 bases sitting between them.

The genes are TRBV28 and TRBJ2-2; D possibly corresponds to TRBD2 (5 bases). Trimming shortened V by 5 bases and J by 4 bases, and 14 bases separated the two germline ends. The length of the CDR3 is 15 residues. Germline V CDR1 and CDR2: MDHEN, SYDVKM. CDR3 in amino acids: CASSPNAGRTGELFF. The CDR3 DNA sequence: TGTGCCAGCAGTCCCAACGCGGGCCGCACCGGGGAGCTGTTTTTT.

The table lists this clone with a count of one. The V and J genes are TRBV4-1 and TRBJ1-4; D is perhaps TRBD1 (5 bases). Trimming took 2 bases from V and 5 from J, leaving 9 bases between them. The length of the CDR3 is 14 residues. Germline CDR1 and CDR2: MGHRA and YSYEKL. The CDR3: CASSQQGNNEKLFF. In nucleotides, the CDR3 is TGCGCCAGCAGCCAACAGGGAAACAATGAAAAACTGTTTTTT.

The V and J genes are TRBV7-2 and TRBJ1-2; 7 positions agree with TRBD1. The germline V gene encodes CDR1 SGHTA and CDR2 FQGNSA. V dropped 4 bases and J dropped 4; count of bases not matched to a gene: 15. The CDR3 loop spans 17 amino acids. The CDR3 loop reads CASSSTSTGTLGYGYTF. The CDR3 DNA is TGTGCCAGCAGCTCAACCTCGACAGGGACGCTCGGCTATGGCTACACCTTC.

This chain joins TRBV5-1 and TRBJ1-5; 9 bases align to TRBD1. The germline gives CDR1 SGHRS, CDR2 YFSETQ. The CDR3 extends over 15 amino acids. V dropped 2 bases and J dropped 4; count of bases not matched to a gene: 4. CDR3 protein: CASSFGDRENQPQHF. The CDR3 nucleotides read TGCGCCAGCAGCTTTGGGGACAGGGAAAATCAGCCCCAGCATTTT.

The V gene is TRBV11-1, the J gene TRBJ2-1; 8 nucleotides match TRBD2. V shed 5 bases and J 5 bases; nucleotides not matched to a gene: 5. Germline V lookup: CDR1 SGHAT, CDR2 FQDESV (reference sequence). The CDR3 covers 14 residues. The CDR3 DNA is TGTGCCAGCAGCGTTAGCGGGACGCACAATGAGCAGTTCTTC. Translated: CASSVSGTHNEQFF. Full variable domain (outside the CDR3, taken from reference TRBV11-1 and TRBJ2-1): EAEVAQSPRYKITEKSQAVAFWCDPISGHATLYWYRQILGQGPELLVQFQDESVVDDSQLPKDRFSAERLKGVDSTLKIQPAELGDSAMYLCASSVSGTHNEQFFGPGTRLTVL.

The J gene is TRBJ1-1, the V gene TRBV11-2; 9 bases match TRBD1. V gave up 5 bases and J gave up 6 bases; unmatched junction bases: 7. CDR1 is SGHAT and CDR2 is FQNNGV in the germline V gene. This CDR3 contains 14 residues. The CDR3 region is CASSRDRAFAEAFF. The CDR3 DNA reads TGTGCCAGCAGCAGGGACAGGGCGTTCGCTGAAGCTTTCTTT.

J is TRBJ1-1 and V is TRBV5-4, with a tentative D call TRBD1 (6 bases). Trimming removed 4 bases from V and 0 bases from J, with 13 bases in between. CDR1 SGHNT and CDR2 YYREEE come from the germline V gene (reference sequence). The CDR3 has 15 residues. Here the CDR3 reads CASSVQDSLNTEAFF. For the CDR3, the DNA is TGTGCCAGCAGCGTTCAGGACAGTTTGAACACTGAAGCTTTCTTT.

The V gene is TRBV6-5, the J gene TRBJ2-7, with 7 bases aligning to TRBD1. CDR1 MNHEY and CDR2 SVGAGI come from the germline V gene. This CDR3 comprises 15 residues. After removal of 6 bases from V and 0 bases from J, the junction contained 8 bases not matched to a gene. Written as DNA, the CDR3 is TGTGCCAGCAGAAGGGACAGTGGCTACTCCTACGAGCAGTACTTC. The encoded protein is CASRRDSGYSYEQYF.

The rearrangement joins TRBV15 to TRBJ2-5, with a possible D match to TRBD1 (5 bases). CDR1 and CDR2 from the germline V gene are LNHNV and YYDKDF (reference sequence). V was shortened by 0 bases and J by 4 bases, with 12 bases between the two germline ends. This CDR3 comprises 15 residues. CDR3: CATSRDPQAPETQYF. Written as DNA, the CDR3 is TGTGCCACCAGCAGAGATCCACAGGCCCCAGAGACCCAGTACTTC.

The CDR3 loop is CATSGGQGSRGYTF. As DNA, the CDR3 is TGTGCCACCAGCGGCGGACAGGGGTCGCGTGGCTACACCTTC. The J gene is TRBJ1-2, the V gene TRBV24-1; TRBD1 agrees at 9 bases. Germline V gene sequence: CDR1 KGHDR, CDR2 SFDVKD. The V and J ends lost 7 bases and 7 bases, in that order; junction bases with no gene match: 9. The CDR3 covers 14 residues.

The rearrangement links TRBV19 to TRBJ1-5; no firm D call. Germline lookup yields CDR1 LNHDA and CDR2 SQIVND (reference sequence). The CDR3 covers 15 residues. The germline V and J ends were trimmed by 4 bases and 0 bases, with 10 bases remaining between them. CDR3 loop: CASSRGADSNQPQHF. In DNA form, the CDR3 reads TGTGCCAGTAGTAGGGGAGCAGATAGCAATCAGCCCCAGCATTTT.